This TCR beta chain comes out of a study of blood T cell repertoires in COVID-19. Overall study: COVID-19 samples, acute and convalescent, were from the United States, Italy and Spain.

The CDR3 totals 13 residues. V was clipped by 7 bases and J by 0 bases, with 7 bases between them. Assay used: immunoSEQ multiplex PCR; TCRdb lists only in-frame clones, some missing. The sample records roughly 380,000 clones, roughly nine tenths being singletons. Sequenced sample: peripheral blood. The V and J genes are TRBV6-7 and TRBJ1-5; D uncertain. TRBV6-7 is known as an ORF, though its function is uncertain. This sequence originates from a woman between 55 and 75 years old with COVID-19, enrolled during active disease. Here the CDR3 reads CASTNYSNQPQHF. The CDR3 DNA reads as TGTGCCAGCACAAACTATAGCAATCAGCCCCAGCATTTT.